This T cell receptor (beta chain) was retrieved from a study of shared clonotypes between healthy human individuals. The overall study: The cohort had a couple of women and a few men, ages 18 to 49. Findings and limits, study-wide: When naive CD4 clonotypes were compared across several donors, around 4.6% were shared.

The CDR3 runs 15 residues. Trimming removed 5 bases from V and 4 bases from J; junction bases left unmatched: 8. Germline lookup yields CDR1 MDHEN and CDR2 SYDVKM. Evenly divided among several immunoSEQ plates was the genomic DNA of each subset. Repertoires were generated with immunoSEQ multiplex PCR, while TCRdb's copy carries only in-frame clones and drops some. This table holds around 940,000 clones, about three quarters found once. On this clone: Its cognate antigen is unknown.

The study enrolled healthy HIV-negative adults without recent acute infections or vaccinations as donors. The V gene is TRBV28, the J gene TRBJ1-3; 7 bases map to TRBD1. Material for sequencing was memory CD4+ T cells sorted from blood. Subset given: CD45RA-negative fraction. The clonotype comes from a man younger than 30 in good health. The CDR3 sequence is CASSPPGGGGNTIYF. The CDR3 nucleotides are TGTGCCAGCAGTCCCCCAGGGGGAGGCGGAAACACCATATATTTT.